These 9 T cell receptor beta chains were all obtained from the same sample, sequenced in a study of molecular identifiers for immune sequencing clone quantification. TCRdb reanalysed the PCR reads using MiXCR and keeps one entry per CDR3 protein. Among about half a million distinct CDR3 sequences listed, about 25% were seen once. The sequencing input was naive CD8+ T cells from blood, with Jurkat cell RNA spiked in. Documented subset: FACS-sorted CD8+CD4-CCR7+CD45RA+ naive T cells. The receptor source for this set is a human donor in good health. Some libraries in this study had Jurkat cell RNA spiked in.

V is TRBV28 and J is TRBJ2-7; TRBD2 is a possible D gene (6 bases). CDR3 size: 13 residues. Germline V gene sequence: CDR1 MDHEN, CDR2 SYDVKM. Trimming removed 3 bases at V and 5 bases at J, with 11 bases between. The CDR3 protein is CASSFRGRNEQYF. As DNA, the CDR3 is TGTGCCAGCAGTTTTCGGGGGAGAAACGAGCAGTACTTC.

This clonotype was detected ten times or more. As DNA, the CDR3 is TGCAGTGCTAGGGGGACAGGGTATGGCCCTGTTTACGAGCAGTACTTC. Its protein is CSARGTGYGPVYEQYF. The V gene is TRBV20-1, the J gene TRBJ2-7, with 9 nucleotides matching TRBD1. The CDR3 runs to 16 residues. Germline V gene data show CDR1 as DFQATT and CDR2 as SNEGSKA (reference sequence). The junction had 13 bases not matched to a gene; V was cut back by 3 bases and J by 4 bases.

This chain links TRBV19 with TRBJ2-3, with TRBD1 matching 7 bases. V dropped 8 bases and J dropped 0; count of bases not matched to a gene: 2. This CDR3 has 13 amino acids. Germline-derived CDR1 and CDR2 are LNHDA and SQIVND (reference sequence). CDR3 sequence: CASGTVSTDTQYF. The DNA of the CDR3 is TGTGCCAGTGGGACAGTGAGCACAGATACGCAGTATTTT.

V and J are TRBV19 and TRBJ2-7, with D tentatively TRBD1 (5 bases). The CDR3 consists of 14 residues. The V and J ends lost 6 bases and 2 bases respectively, with 14 bases between them. Per germline, CDR1 LNHDA and CDR2 SQIVND (reference sequence). CDR3 nucleotide sequence: TGTGCCAGTAGCGGGTTCGACAGAGCCTACGAGCAGTACTTC. Translated, it gives CASSGFDRAYEQYF.

In this sample, this clonotype turned up a few times. The V gene is TRBV11-1, the J gene TRBJ2-7, with 7 bases lining up with TRBD2. The V gene's germline CDR1 is SGHAT and CDR2 FQDESV (reference sequence). V gave up 2 bases and J gave up 1 base; unmatched junction bases: 5. CDR3 length: 15 amino acids. CDR3 sequence reads: CASSLMTAGSYEQYF. CDR3 DNA sequence: TGTGCCAGCAGCTTAATGACAGCGGGGTCCTACGAGCAGTACTTC.

This clonotype showed up many times. The chain carries TRBV7-9 and TRBJ2-7; 9 nucleotides agree with TRBD1. Germline V gives CDR1 SEHNR, CDR2 FQNEAQ (reference sequence). The CDR3 has 14 amino acids. V trimming: 5 bases; J trimming: 2 bases; junction bases outside the gene matches: 4. CDR3 sequence (DNA): TGTGCCAGCAGCCCGCGGGACAGGGCCTACGAGCAGTACTTC. It is translated as CASSPRDRAYEQYF.

Only a few counts were recorded for this clonotype. The rearrangement uses TRBV7-9 and TRBJ1-1, with TRBD1 as a possible D gene (6 bases). Germline V CDR1 and CDR2: SEHNR, FQNEAQ (reference sequence). The V gene lost 0 bases and the J gene lost 3 bases, with 8 bases spanning the gap. The CDR3 is 14 amino acids. The CDR3 nucleotides read TGTGCCAGCAGCTTAGCGGCAGGGGACACTGAAGCTTTCTTT. Translated: CASSLAAGDTEAFF.

Worth noting for this clonotype: A clone one base away is much larger, so this may be a read error. The chain joins TRBV18 to TRBJ1-1, with a possible D match to TRBD1 (5 bases). The CDR3 totals 13 residues. From germline, CDR1 is KGHSH and CDR2 LQKENI. This CDR3 is CASSPPDNLAAYF. In nucleotides, the CDR3 is TGTGCCAGCTCACCACCGGACAATCTTGCAGCTTACTTT.

About this clonotype: Being one base from a much bigger clone, this may be a read error. The chain couples TRBV4-3 to TRBJ2-5, with D perhaps being TRBD1 or TRBD2 (5 bases each). This CDR3 has 16 amino acids. Looked up from germline, CDR1 is LGHNA and CDR2 is YSLEER. The CDR3: CASSHQWDRLGEPQYF. DNA of the CDR3: TGCGCCAGCAGCCACCAATGGGACCGGCTGGGAGAGCCCCAGTACTTC.